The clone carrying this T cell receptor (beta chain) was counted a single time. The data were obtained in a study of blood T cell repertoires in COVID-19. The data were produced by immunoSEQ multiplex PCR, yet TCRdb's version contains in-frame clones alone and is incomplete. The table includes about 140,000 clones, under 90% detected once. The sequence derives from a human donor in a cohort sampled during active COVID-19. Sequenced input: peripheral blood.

CDR3 sequence: CSAKMGLAEQYNEQFF. The DNA of the CDR3 is TGCAGCGCTAAGATGGGACTAGCGGAACAATACAATGAGCAGTTCTTC. The V gene is TRBV29-1, the J gene TRBJ2-1; 11 bases fit TRBD2. CDR3 length: 16 amino acids. Germline CDR1 and CDR2: SQVTM and ANQGSEA. V lost 7 bases to trimming and J lost 4 bases; unmatched junction nucleotides: 12.